The clone carrying this T cell receptor (beta chain) was detected many times. What it recognizes is unknown. From RNA transcripts, TCR beta CDR3 regions were amplified. HTBI primers were the set used in a first-round RT-PCR of the TCR CDR3. TCRdb processed the multiplex PCR reads anew with MiXCR; each CDR3 protein has one entry. The table lists more than 650,000 distinct CDR3 sequences, less than 15% of them singletons. This specimen comes from a study of T cells in Graves' hyperthyroidism and ophthalmopathy. Study information: Peripheral blood collection took place at initial diagnosis, before any treatment.

Findings of the study overall: Most clonotypes that expanded in the thyroid above 0.001 also showed up in blood.

The CDR3 is 12 amino acids. Germline V gene data show CDR1 as MNHEY and CDR2 as SMNVEV (reference sequence). With 9 bases removed from V and 3 bases from J, the gap between germline ends came to 11 bases. Absence of ophthalmopathy progression within 18 months defined stable Graves' hyperthyroidism. The study based diagnoses on clinical symptoms, serum thyroxine and TRAb, thyroid ultrasound and orbital computed tomography. The origin of this receptor is a woman aged 18-30 years with Graves' hyperthyroidism. The genes are TRBV27 and TRBJ1-1; D may be TRBD1 (5 bases). The sequencing input was blood. The DNA of the CDR3 is TGTGCCAGTTTATCGGGGGACACTGAAGCTTTCTTT. It codes for CASLSGDTEAFF.